One sample yielded the 19 T cell receptor beta chains listed below, sequenced in a study of T cell clones after liver transplantation. Sequencing was performed with immunoSEQ multiplex PCR; in TCRdb, only in-frame clones are kept and a portion is missing. In the table there are more than 95,000 clones, 80% to 85% of which are singletons. The sequences come from CD4+ T cells from blood, collected before liver transplant. These receptor sequences come from a human donor who received a liver transplant.

The chain has TRBV7-7 and TRBJ2-3, with D unclear. The germline V gene has CDR1 SSHAT and CDR2 FNYEAQ (reference sequence). The CDR3 sequence is 13 residues long. Trimming shortened V by 3 bases and J by 5 bases, and 9 bases separated the two germline ends. CDR3 DNA sequence: TGTGCCAGCAGCTTCAAGGGCGGAGATACGCAGTATTTT. Translation gives CASSFKGGDTQYF.

The rearrangement joins TRBV5-6 to TRBJ2-7, with D perhaps TRBD1 (6 bases). CDR1 and CDR2 from the germline V gene are SGHDT and YYEEEE. Trimming took off 4 bases at V and 4 bases at J, with 15 bases between the two ends. CDR3 length equals 14 residues. CDR3 protein: CASSPQIGQYEQYF. The CDR3 nucleotides read TGTGCCAGCAGCCCACAAATCGGACAGTACGAGCAGTACTTC. The full variable domain, completed using reference TRBV5-6 and TRBJ2-7, is DAGVTQSPTHLIKTRGQQVTLRCSPKSGHDTVSWYQQALGQGPQFIFQYYEEEERQRGNFPDRFSGHQFPNYSSELNVNALLLGDSALYLCASSPQIGQYEQYFGPGTRLTVT.

The chain employs TRBV5-1 and TRBJ2-3; D uncertain. V was pared by 1 base and J by 0 bases, with 12 bases between. Germline CDR1 and CDR2: SGHRS and YFSETQ. The CDR3 contains 16 residues. This CDR3 is CASSLTIGTSTDTQYF. In nucleotides, the CDR3 is TGCGCCAGCAGCTTGACGATAGGCACCAGCACAGATACGCAGTATTTT.

The chain joins TRBV6-5 to TRBJ1-2; D call uncertain. CDR1 and CDR2 (germline): MNHEY, SVGAGI. This CDR3 region has 14 residues. V was clipped by 6 bases and J by 8 bases, with 19 bases between them. The CDR3, as DNA: TGTGCCAGCAGCCAAGGATGGGCAGAAGGGGGCTACACCTTC. This sequence encodes CASSQGWAEGGYTF.

This chain's CDR3 is CASSSLSFGQGNEQFF. CDR3 nucleotides: TGTGCCAGCAGCTCCCTTAGTTTCGGGCAGGGAAATGAGCAGTTCTTC. The genes are TRBV11-2 and TRBJ2-1; maybe TRBD1 (5 bases). Per germline, CDR1 SGHAT and CDR2 FQNNGV. Trimming shortened V by 4 bases and J by 7 bases, and 20 bases separated the two germline ends. There are 16 residues in the CDR3.

The V and J genes are TRBV11-2 and TRBJ1-2; 7 bases align to TRBD1. J was trimmed by 2 bases and V by 4 bases; bases with no gene match: 7. This CDR3 has 15 amino acids. From germline, CDR1 is SGHAT and CDR2 FQNNGV. The CDR3: CASSSYRGGNYGYTF. The CDR3 nucleotides are TGTGCCAGCAGCTCATACAGGGGAGGGAACTATGGCTACACCTTC.

The chain employs TRBV5-1 and TRBJ2-5; D is undetermined. V was pared by 5 bases and J by 4 bases, with 15 bases between. Germline V CDR1 and CDR2: SGHRS, YFSETQ. The CDR3 is 14 residues long. CDR3 DNA: TGCGCCAGCAGTCCAGCCCTACTCGGAGAGACCCAGTACTTC. Its translation is CASSPALLGETQYF.

The gene calls are TRBV2 and TRBJ1-1; D possibly corresponds to TRBD1 (5 bases). Trimming left V 4 bases short and J 6 bases short, with 15 bases between. The length of the CDR3 is 14 residues. The germline V gene has CDR1 SNHLY and CDR2 FYNNEI. Here the CDR3 reads CASSVLGQGAEAFF. The DNA of the CDR3 is TGTGCCAGCAGTGTTTTAGGACAAGGCGCTGAAGCTTTCTTT.

The V call is TRBV2, the J call TRBJ1-1, with a weak D call TRBD1 (6 bases). This CDR3 has 13 amino acids. CDR1 and CDR2 (germline): SNHLY, FYNNEI. V lost 7 bases to trimming and J lost 4 bases, with 13 bases between them. In DNA form, the CDR3 reads TGTGCCAGCACCCCTAGGGGGAGCACTGAAGCTTTCTTT. The encoded protein is CASTPRGSTEAFF.

The V gene is TRBV4-2, the J gene TRBJ2-5; perhaps TRBD2 as D (5 bases). V shed 1 base and J shed 4 bases, with 7 bases lying between them. Germline values: CDR1 LGHNA, CDR2 YNFKEQ. The CDR3 has 13 residues. The CDR3 reads CASSQATRETQYF. The DNA for the CDR3 is TGTGCCAGCAGCCAAGCTACTAGAGAGACCCAGTACTTC.

The sample holds one count of this clone. The chain combines TRBV7-9 with TRBJ2-5; TRBD1 is a possible D gene (5 bases). The CDR3 contains 15 residues. Germline assignment: CDR1 SEHNR and CDR2 FQNEAQ (reference sequence). The V and J ends lost 5 bases and 5 bases respectively, with 18 bases between them. CDR3: CASSPFHGSGETQYF. As DNA, the CDR3 is TGTGCCAGCAGCCCATTCCATGGCTCAGGGGAGACCCAGTACTTC.

CDR3 sequence: CASSFTSGSLQYF. CDR3 in DNA: TGTGCCAGCAGCTTCACTAGCGGGAGCCTCCAGTATTTT. The chain employs TRBV11-2 and TRBJ2-3; 11 positions agree with TRBD2. The germline V gene has CDR1 SGHAT and CDR2 FQNNGV. CDR3 length: 13 amino acids. V shed 3 bases, J shed 12 bases, and the junction held 5 bases outside the gene matches.

In this sample, this clone turned up a few times. The chain has TRBV20-1 and TRBJ2-7; D might be TRBD1 (6 bases). This CDR3 contains 11 residues. V lost 8 bases and J lost 4, with 12 bases in between. The germline V gene has CDR1 DFQATT and CDR2 SNEGSKA (reference sequence). The CDR3 DNA reads as TGCAGTTTCCGGGACAAATACGAGCAGTACTTC. Protein sequence: CSFRDKYEQYF.

A note on this clone: Other DNA sequences in this sample translate to the same CDR3. This CDR3 is CASSPGATNEKLFF. In DNA form, the CDR3 reads TGTGCCAGCTCCCCTGGGGCAACTAATGAAAAACTGTTTTTT. This chain links TRBV18 with TRBJ1-4, with D unresolved. The CDR3 consists of 14 residues. In germline, CDR1 is KGHSH, CDR2 LQKENI. The ends were cut back, 6 bases at V and 0 bases at J, with 8 bases in the middle.

The rearrangement links TRBV18 to TRBJ1-5; TRBD1 matches 9 bases. The germline gives CDR1 KGHSH, CDR2 LQKENI. Trimming cost V 3 bases and J 0 bases; bases outside gene matches: 9. This CDR3 is 18 amino acids long. The CDR3 protein is CASSPLRTGAYSNQPQHF. CDR3 DNA: TGTGCCAGCTCACCGCTTAGGACAGGGGCTTATAGCAATCAGCCCCAGCATTTT.

The chain has TRBV7-9 and TRBJ2-1, with D tentatively TRBD2 (8 bases). The CDR3 length is 17 residues. V was trimmed by 5 bases and J by 0 bases, leaving 17 bases between them. CDR1 is SEHNR, CDR2 FQNEAQ, per germline (reference sequence). CDR3 coding DNA: TGTGCCAGCAGCGCAGGGGGAGCGGGAGTCTCCTACAATGAGCAGTTCTTC. Translating gives CASSAGGAGVSYNEQFF.

The V gene is TRBV19, the J gene TRBJ2-2, with unresolved D. The germline gives CDR1 LNHDA, CDR2 SQIVND (reference sequence). This CDR3 is 15 amino acids long. The V gene lost 5 bases and the J gene lost 5 bases, with 15 bases spanning the gap. For the CDR3, the DNA is TGTGCCAGTAGTTTTGGCCGTATTTTGACCGGGGAGCTGTTTTTT. This codes for CASSFGRILTGELFF. Full variable domain (outside the CDR3, taken from reference TRBV19 and TRBJ2-2): DGGITQSPKYLFRKEGQNVTLSCEQNLNHDAMYWYRQDPGQGLRLIYYSQIVNDFQKGDIAEGYSVSREKKESFPLTVTSAQKNPTAFYLCASSFGRILTGELFFGEGSRLTVL.

A single count supports this clone. V usage is TRBV14 and J usage is TRBJ1-2; D uncertain. V dropped 4 bases and J dropped 6 bases, with 15 bases sitting between them. There are 14 residues in the CDR3. Germline V gives CDR1 SGHDN, CDR2 FVKESK. The CDR3 bases are TGTGCCAGCAGCCCCCTTGGACGGGAAGATGGCTACACCTTC. Its translation is CASSPLGREDGYTF.

This chain uses TRBV10-3 with TRBJ1-1, with D possibly matching TRBD1 (5 bases). Trimming pared 0 bases from V and 10 bases from J, leaving 15 bases between. Germline values: CDR1 ENHRY, CDR2 SYGVKD. The CDR3 is 14 amino acids. The CDR3 DNA is TGTGCCATCAGTGAGTCACAAGGGGAAGGTGGAGCTTTCTTT. Translation: CAISESQGEGGAFF.